Each of the 21 T cell receptor beta chains below was sequenced from the same sample in a study of T cells in Graves' hyperthyroidism and ophthalmopathy. Amplified TCR beta CDR3 regions came from RNA transcripts. When the TCR CDR3 underwent first-round RT-PCR, the HTBI primer set was used. Each CDR3 protein is one row after TCRdb ran MiXCR on the multiplex PCR reads. Among under 400,000 distinct CDR3 sequences listed, 11% to 15% were seen once. Input material: blood. These receptors came from an older woman with Graves' hyperthyroidism.

This clonotype came up many times. This sequence joins TRBV6-2 or TRBV6-3 and TRBJ2-1; 7 positions agree with TRBD1. The germline gives CDR1 MNHEY, CDR2 SVGEGT. This CDR3 spans 16 amino acids. With V trimmed by 2 bases and J by 0 bases, 4 bases remained unmatched. For the CDR3, the DNA is TGTGCCAGCAGTTACATCACAGGGGTCTCCTACAATGAGCAGTTCTTC. It encodes CASSYITGVSYNEQFF.

This clonotype was detected many times. This chain joins TRBV12-3 or TRBV12-4 and TRBJ2-2; 10 nucleotides match TRBD2. Trimming at V came to 6 bases and at J to 5 bases, leaving 9 bases not matched to a gene. The CDR3 consists of 16 residues. CDR3 in DNA: TGTGCCAGCAGGCCTCTAGCGGGAGTTCGAACCGGGGAGCTGTTTTTT. Translated, it gives CASRPLAGVRTGELFF.

The chain employs TRBV12-3 or TRBV12-4 and TRBJ2-1; TRBD2 matches at 12 bases. CDR3 length equals 15 residues. V shed 3 bases and J 7 bases; nucleotides not matched to a gene: 4. The CDR3 region has the DNA TGTGCCAGCAGTTTCCCGACTAGCGGGAGAAATGAGCAGTTCTTC. It yields the protein CASSFPTSGRNEQFF.

This clonotype was seen many times. The chain has TRBV5-1 and TRBJ2-3; the D gene is possibly TRBD2 (5 bases). CDR3 size: 14 residues. Between the trimmed V and J ends, which lost 7 bases and 2 bases, there was a span of 14 bases. The germline V gene encodes CDR1 SGHRS and CDR2 YFSETQ. Here the CDR3 DNA reads TGCGCCAGCGGCTCGGAGGCTACCACAGATACGCAGTATTTT. This codes for CASGSEATTDTQYF.

This clonotype occurred many times. The V gene is TRBV2, the J gene TRBJ1-1; no reliable D call. V lost 4 bases and J lost 5, with 8 bases in between. The CDR3 runs to 12 residues. Looked up from germline, CDR1 is SNHLY and CDR2 is FYNNEI. CDR3 residues: CASSGGGTEAFF. The CDR3 DNA sequence: TGTGCCAGCAGTGGAGGAGGGACTGAAGCTTTCTTT. Together with reference TRBV2 and TRBJ1-1, the CDR3 gives the full variable domain: EPEVTQTPSHQVTQMGQEVILRCVPISNHLYFYWYRQILGQKVEFLVSFYNNEISEKSEIFDDQFSVERPDGSNFTLKIRSTKLEDSAMYFCASSGGGTEAFFGQGTRLTVV.

The rearrangement uses TRBV28 and TRBJ1-6; 8 bases map to TRBD1. CDR1 is MDHEN, CDR2 SYDVKM, per germline. The trim removed 4 bases at V and 9 bases at J, leaving 11 bases unmatched. The CDR3 runs to 16 residues. The CDR3 spells CASSSIRTGLGSPLHF. The CDR3 bases are TGTGCCAGCAGTTCCATACGGACAGGGCTCGGTTCACCCCTCCACTTT.

This clonotype showed up many times. The J gene is TRBJ1-2, the V gene TRBV20-1, with a tentative D call TRBD1 (6 bases). V lost 3 bases and J 6 bases, leaving 23 bases between the germline ends. CDR1 and CDR2 from the germline V gene are DFQATT and SNEGSKA (reference sequence). The CDR3 is made up of 16 amino acids. CDR3 nucleotides: TGCAGTGCTAGCGCCTACCGGGACACACGAGGCAATGGCTACACCTTC. It translates to CSASAYRDTRGNGYTF.

This clonotype appeared many times. The chain joins TRBV20-1 to TRBJ2-3; the match to TRBD2 covers 10 bases. CDR3 length: 15 residues. The V and J ends lost 5 bases and 2 bases, in that order; junction bases with no gene match: 7. CDR1 and CDR2 from the germline V gene are DFQATT and SNEGSKA (reference sequence). The CDR3 protein is CSAPPLAGVTDTQYF. The DNA for the CDR3 is TGCAGTGCTCCGCCCCTAGCGGGAGTCACAGATACGCAGTATTTT.

This clonotype was recorded only once. A much larger clone differs from this one at a single base, so this may be a read error. For the CDR3, the DNA is TGTGCCAGCAGCAGAAGGACAGCGGGGAACACCATATATTTT. This codes for CASSRRTAGNTIYF. The chain is built from TRBV2 and TRBJ1-3; perhaps TRBD1 as D (6 bases). V was shortened by 6 bases and J by 7 bases, with 16 bases between the two germline ends. This CDR3 has 14 residues. Germline values: CDR1 SNHLY, CDR2 FYNNEI.

The V gene is TRBV2, the J gene TRBJ1-1; D may be TRBD1 (5 bases). Germline V gene data show CDR1 as SNHLY and CDR2 as FYNNEI. Between the trimmed V and J ends, which lost 3 bases and 1 base, there was a span of 12 bases. The CDR3 sequence is 15 residues long. CDR3 sequence: CASSEGRQPNTEAFF. CDR3 nucleotide sequence: TGTGCCAGCAGTGAGGGCAGACAGCCGAACACTGAAGCTTTCTTT.

This chain connects TRBV10-3 to TRBJ2-2, with TRBD2 matching over 7 bases. There are 15 residues in the CDR3. CDR1 is ENHRY and CDR2 is SYGVKD in the germline V gene. The junction had 7 bases not matched to a gene; V was cut back by 4 bases and J by 5 bases. For the CDR3, the DNA is TGTGCCATCAGTGCCCGGGAGGAACAAACCGGGGAGCTGTTTTTT. It yields the protein CAISAREEQTGELFF.

This clonotype has just a few counts. V and J are TRBV19 and TRBJ1-1; maybe TRBD1 (6 bases). From germline, CDR1 is LNHDA and CDR2 SQIVND (reference sequence). Trimming left V 5 bases short and J 4 bases short, with 14 bases between. The CDR3 extends over 14 amino acids. In DNA form, the CDR3 reads TGTGCCAGTAGTGCCCTCGTGGGGGCCACTGAAGCTTTCTTT. Translating it yields CASSALVGATEAFF.

This clonotype was counted ten times or more. The chain links TRBV7-8 to TRBJ2-7, with D tentatively TRBD1 or TRBD2 (5 bases each). The CDR3 length is 14 residues. The germline V gene encodes CDR1 SGHVS and CDR2 FQNEAQ. V lost 1 base, J lost 3 bases, and 10 bases lay in between. The CDR3: CASSLGDRRYEQYF. As DNA, the CDR3 is TGTGCCAGCAGCTTAGGGGACCGACGCTACGAGCAGTACTTC.

A word on this clonotype: A read error may account for a junction end that differs from germline. The chain is built from TRBV7-6 and TRBJ2-2, with TRBD1 matching 9 bases. The CDR3 has 17 amino acids. Looked up from germline, CDR1 is SGHVS and CDR2 is FNYEAQ. The CDR3 DNA reads TGTGCCAGCAGCCAACCCCAGGACAGGGGCCACACCGGGGAGCTGGTTTTT. Translated: CASSQPQDRGHTGELVF.

The sample holds a few counts of this clonotype. A read error is possible here, since a much larger clone lies one base away. The chain joins TRBV7-8 to TRBJ2-1; 8 bases are a match to TRBD2. The CDR3 has 13 amino acids. The germline V gene encodes CDR1 SGHVS and CDR2 FQNEAQ. The ends lost 7 bases at V and 10 bases at J; junction bases unmatched: 9. CDR3 protein: CASIIQPSGEQFF. CDR3 DNA: TGTGCCAGCATCATCCAACCTAGCGGGGAGCAGTTCTTC.

This clonotype was seen more than once but under ten times. V is TRBV7-6 and J is TRBJ2-7, with 10 bases aligning to TRBD2. The CDR3 extends over 15 amino acids. The junction had 10 bases not matched to a gene; V was cut back by 4 bases and J by 7 bases. CDR1 and CDR2 from the germline V gene are SGHVS and FNYEAQ. The CDR3 DNA follows: TGTGCCAGCAGCTCGAGGACTAGCGGTGGTTGGGAGCAGTACTTC. This sequence encodes CASSSRTSGGWEQYF.

This clonotype was seen repeatedly, ten times or more. The chain links TRBV7-3 to TRBJ2-4; 8 bases are a match to TRBD2. The germline gives CDR1 SGHTA, CDR2 FQGTGA. CDR3 length: 14 amino acids. The V and J ends lost 5 bases and 8 bases, in that order; junction bases with no gene match: 8. CDR3 sequence (DNA): TGTGCCAGCAGCCCCCATAGCGGGACCGACATTCAGTACTTC. It codes for CASSPHSGTDIQYF.

The chain combines TRBV19 with TRBJ1-1, with D perhaps TRBD1 (5 bases). Trimming took 0 bases from V and 1 from J, leaving 15 bases between them. The CDR3 sequence is 17 residues long. Germline CDR1 is LNHDA and CDR2 is SQIVND (reference sequence). The CDR3 is CASSIEAFGRGNTEAFF. CDR3 in DNA: TGTGCCAGTAGTATAGAGGCCTTCGGGAGGGGGAACACTGAAGCTTTCTTT.

In DNA, the CDR3 is TGTGCCAGCAGTGCGGTTTTTGGCCATAGCGAGCAGTACTTC. This translates into CASSAVFGHSEQYF. V usage is TRBV2 and J usage is TRBJ2-7; D gene ambiguous. V dropped 4 bases and J dropped 6 bases, with 16 bases sitting between them. This CDR3 spans 14 amino acids. Germline V lookup: CDR1 SNHLY, CDR2 FYNNEI.

There are many counts of this clonotype. J is TRBJ2-7 and V is TRBV7-9; tentatively, D is TRBD1 (5 bases). CDR1 is SEHNR, CDR2 FQNEAQ, per germline (reference sequence). The CDR3 runs to 14 residues. Deletions cut 4 bases from V and 6 bases from J, with 16 bases between. The CDR3 DNA sequence: TGTGCCAGCAGCTCAGCCGAGACAGCTCGCGAGCAGTACTTC. Translating it yields CASSSAETAREQYF.

The sample holds many counts of this clonotype. The chain has TRBV11-2 and TRBJ1-1; no clear D. The CDR3 runs 12 residues. V gave up 5 bases and J gave up 1 base, with 5 bases separating them. Germline V gene data show CDR1 as SGHAT and CDR2 as FQNNGV. The CDR3, as DNA: TGTGCCAGCAGCGTTGAGAACACTGAAGCTTTCTTT. Its translation is CASSVENTEAFF.